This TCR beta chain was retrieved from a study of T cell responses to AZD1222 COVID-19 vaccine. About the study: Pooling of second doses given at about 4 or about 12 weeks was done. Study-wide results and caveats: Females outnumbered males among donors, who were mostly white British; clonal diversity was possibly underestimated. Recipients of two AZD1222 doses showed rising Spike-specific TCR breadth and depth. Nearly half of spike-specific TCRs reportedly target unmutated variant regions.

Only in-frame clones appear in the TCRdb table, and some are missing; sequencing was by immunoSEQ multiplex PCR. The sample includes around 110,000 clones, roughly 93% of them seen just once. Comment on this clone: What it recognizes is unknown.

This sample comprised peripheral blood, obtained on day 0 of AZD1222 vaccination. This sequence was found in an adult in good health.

The CDR3 DNA follows: TGCGCCAGCAATGAGAGGGGTGACAATGAGCAGTTCTTC. It codes for CASNERGDNEQFF. This chain joins TRBV5-1 and TRBJ2-1; either TRBD1 or TRBD2 may fit D (5 bases each). CDR1 and CDR2 from the germline V gene are SGHRS and YFSETQ. This CDR3 comprises 13 residues. Deletions cut 6 bases from V and 5 bases from J, with 12 bases between.